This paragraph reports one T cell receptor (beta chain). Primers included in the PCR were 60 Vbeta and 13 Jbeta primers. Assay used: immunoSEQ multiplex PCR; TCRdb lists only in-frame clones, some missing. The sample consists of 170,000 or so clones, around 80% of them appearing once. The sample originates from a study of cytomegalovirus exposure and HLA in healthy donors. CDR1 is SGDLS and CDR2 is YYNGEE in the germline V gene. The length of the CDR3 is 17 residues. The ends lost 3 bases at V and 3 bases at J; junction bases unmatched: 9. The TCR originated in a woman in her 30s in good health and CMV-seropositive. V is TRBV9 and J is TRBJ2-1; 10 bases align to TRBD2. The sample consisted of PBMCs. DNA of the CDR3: TGTGCCAGCAGCGCAGACTTAGCGGGAGGAGACTACAATGAGCAGTTCTTC. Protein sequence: CASSADLAGGDYNEQFF.